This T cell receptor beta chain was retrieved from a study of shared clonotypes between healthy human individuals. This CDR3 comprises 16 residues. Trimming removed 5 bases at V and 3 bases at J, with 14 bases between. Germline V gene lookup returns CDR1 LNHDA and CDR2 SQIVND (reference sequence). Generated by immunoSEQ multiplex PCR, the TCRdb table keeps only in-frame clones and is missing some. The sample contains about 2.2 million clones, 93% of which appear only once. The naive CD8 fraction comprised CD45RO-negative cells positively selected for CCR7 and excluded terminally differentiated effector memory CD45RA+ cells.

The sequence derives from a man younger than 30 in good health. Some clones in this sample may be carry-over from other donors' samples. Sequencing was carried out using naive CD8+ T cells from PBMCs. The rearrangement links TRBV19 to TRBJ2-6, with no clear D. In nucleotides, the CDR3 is TGTGCCAGTAGTTTACACCCTCTCTTTGGGGCCAACGTCCTGACTTTC. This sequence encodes CASSLHPLFGANVLTF.